Below, 15 T cell receptor beta chains from the same sample are listed, as sequenced in a study of T-cell memory formation after mild COVID-19. TCRdb called the 5' RACE reads again in MiXCR, with one record for every CDR3 protein. The sample records around 250,000 distinct CDR3 sequences, around 17% being singletons. Sequenced input: PBMCs or a T cell subset sorted from them (not recorded which). The receptors derive from a young man who had mild COVID-19 (a few samples of this study predate the infection). Cell type and time point are not known.

This chain uses TRBV6-6 with TRBJ2-1; D unclear. From germline, CDR1 is MNHNY and CDR2 SVGAGI (reference sequence). V was shortened by 6 bases and J by 8 bases, with 23 bases between the two germline ends. The CDR3 contains 16 residues. In DNA, the CDR3 is TGTGCCAGCAGACATCCTCGACATGGCTGGGTCGATGAGCAGTTCTTC. Its protein product is CASRHPRHGWVDEQFF.

CDR3: CSVPQGAGTEAFF. CDR3 DNA: TGCAGTGTTCCACAGGGGGCGGGCACTGAAGCTTTCTTT. V and J are TRBV20-1 and TRBJ1-1; 9 nucleotides agree with TRBD1. The CDR3 totals 13 residues. CDR1 is DFQATT and CDR2 is SNEGSKA in the germline V gene (reference sequence). V lost 7 bases to trimming and J lost 4 bases; unmatched junction nucleotides: 7.

The CDR3 DNA reads as TGCGCCAGCAGCTTTGGGACCGGCACAGATACGCAGTATTTT. Its protein product is CASSFGTGTDTQYF. The chain has TRBV5-1 and TRBJ2-3; D is perhaps TRBD1 or TRBD2 (5 bases each). The CDR3 totals 14 residues. The V end lost 2 bases, the J end lost 1 base, and 8 bases lay between the germline ends. The germline CDR1 and CDR2 sequences are SGHRS and YFSETQ.

The chain recombines TRBV20-1 with TRBJ1-2; 9 nucleotides line up with TRBD1. Germline trimming cut 6 bases from V and 4 bases from J; bases unmatched to any gene: 3. Germline-derived CDR1 and CDR2 are DFQATT and SNEGSKA (reference sequence). There are 12 residues in the CDR3. The CDR3 spells CSAGTGLYGYTF. Written as DNA, the CDR3 is TGCAGTGCGGGGACAGGGCTCTATGGCTACACCTTC.

This CDR3 is CASSPTGEAGANVLTF. Written as DNA, the CDR3 is TGTGCCAGCTCACCAACAGGGGAGGCTGGGGCCAACGTCCTGACTTTC. The V gene is TRBV18, the J gene TRBJ2-6, with D tentatively TRBD1 (7 bases). CDR3 length equals 16 residues. Germline V gene data show CDR1 as KGHSH and CDR2 as LQKENI. With 2 bases removed from V and 2 bases from J, the gap between germline ends came to 10 bases.

CDR3 in DNA: TGTGCCAGCAGCCCAGAGGGGGGACGCTCACAGTTCTTC. As protein: CASSPEGGRSQFF. V usage is TRBV6-5 and J usage is TRBJ2-1; either TRBD1 or TRBD2 may fit D (6 bases each). The CDR3 length is 13 residues. Trimming took off 6 bases at V and 13 bases at J, with 19 bases between the two ends. CDR1 and CDR2 from the germline V gene are MNHEY and SVGAGI.

The CDR3 spells CASSQQARGMETQYF. The CDR3 DNA sequence: TGTGCCAGCAGCCAACAGGCCAGGGGTATGGAGACCCAGTACTTC. V and J are TRBV4-2 and TRBJ2-5; D might be TRBD1 (6 bases). The germline V gene has CDR1 LGHNA and CDR2 YNFKEQ. CDR3 length equals 15 residues. V gave up 2 bases and J gave up 5 bases, with 15 bases separating them.

This clonotype came up a few times. The CDR3 here is CASSLGAPLGQGQETQYF. The CDR3 nucleotides are TGTGCCAGCAGCTTAGGAGCCCCCCTCGGGCAGGGCCAAGAGACCCAGTACTTC. The rearrangement joins TRBV7-2 to TRBJ2-5, with D tentatively TRBD1 (5 bases). The CDR3 covers 18 residues. The V gene lost 1 base and the J gene lost 1 base, with 19 bases spanning the gap. Germline lookup yields CDR1 SGHTA and CDR2 FQGNSA.

This clonotype was picked up a small number of times. The rearrangement links TRBV11-2 to TRBJ1-2; tentative D call: TRBD1 (5 bases). From germline, CDR1 is SGHAT and CDR2 FQNNGV. The CDR3 is 15 residues long. The V end lost 1 base, the J end lost 3 bases, and 12 bases lay between the germline ends. The CDR3 nucleotides are TGTGCCAGCAGCTTAGCCTGGGGGAGCGACTATGGCTACACCTTC. It translates to CASSLAWGSDYGYTF. Combining the CDR3 with reference TRBV11-2 and TRBJ1-2 gives the whole variable domain EAGVAQSPRYKIIEKRQSVAFWCNPISGHATLYWYQQILGQGPKLLIQFQNNGVVDDSQLPKDRFSAERLKGVDSTLKIQPAKLEDSAVYLCASSLAWGSDYGYTFGSGTRLTVV.

This clonotype came up a few times. The chain has TRBV5-1 and TRBJ2-2; TRBD2 agrees at 7 bases. Germline V lookup: CDR1 SGHRS, CDR2 YFSETQ. This CDR3 is built from 17 residues. V trimming: 2 bases; J trimming: 1 base; junction bases outside the gene matches: 8. The CDR3 loop is CASSLVPSGGNTGELFF. The CDR3 region has the DNA TGCGCCAGCAGCTTAGTCCCTTCGGGAGGGAACACCGGGGAGCTGTTTTTT.

There are a few counts of this clonotype. This chain uses TRBV18 with TRBJ1-2; TRBD1 agrees at 7 bases. Germline assignment: CDR1 KGHSH and CDR2 LQKENI. Trimming at V came to 1 base and at J to 7 bases, leaving 6 bases not matched to a gene. This CDR3 has 14 amino acids. The DNA for the CDR3 is TGTGCCAGCTCACCACAGGAGGGGGCGCGTGGCTACACCTTC. Translated: CASSPQEGARGYTF.

The chain combines TRBV4-3 with TRBJ2-3, with a tentative D call TRBD2 (5 bases). CDR1 and CDR2 from the germline V gene are LGHNA and YSLEER. Trimming pared 0 bases from V and 5 bases from J, leaving 9 bases between. The CDR3 loop spans 14 amino acids. As DNA, the CDR3 is TGCGCCAGCAGCCAAGAACGGGATGAAGATACGCAGTATTTT. Protein sequence: CASSQERDEDTQYF.

This clonotype was seen only a few times. The chain combines TRBV12-3 or TRBV12-4 with TRBJ2-7, with D possibly TRBD1 on 5 matching bases. The CDR3 is made up of 15 amino acids. V dropped 2 bases and J dropped 6 bases, with 17 bases sitting between them. As DNA, the CDR3 is TGTGCCAGCAGTTTATCTGGGCAGGGAATCGGCGAGCAGTACTTC. This sequence encodes CASSLSGQGIGEQYF.

This clonotype was seen more than once but under ten times. V and J are TRBV12-3 or TRBV12-4 and TRBJ2-2; D is undetermined. V was trimmed by 9 bases and J by 7 bases, leaving 12 bases between them. The CDR3 has 12 amino acids. In DNA, the CDR3 is TGTGCCAGGCCAGAGGTTGGCGGGGAGCTGTTTTTT. Encoded protein: CARPEVGGELFF.

The CDR3 loop reads CASSSTAPNEQFF. In DNA, the CDR3 is TGTGCCAGCAGTTCTACAGCCCCCAATGAGCAGTTCTTC. The chain recombines TRBV6-2 or TRBV6-3 with TRBJ2-1, with D unresolved. The CDR3 sequence is 13 residues long. Germline V gene sequence: CDR1 MNHEY, CDR2 SVGEGT. V was clipped by 4 bases and J by 6 bases, with 10 bases between them.